This is a list of T cell receptor beta chains from one sample in a study of T cell responses to AZD1222 COVID-19 vaccine. Assay used: immunoSEQ multiplex PCR; TCRdb lists only in-frame clones, some missing. Of more than 95,000 clones in the sample, around nine tenths were seen once. The sequencing used peripheral blood, collected on day 0 of MenACWY control vaccination. The receptors stem from an adult in good health. Each CDR3 is given with its conserved first and last residue. Each record gives: V gene, CDR3 length, J gene, D gene, clone size, CDR3 DNA, CDR3 protein. D genes are given only for firm matches. Size tells how often a clone was seen (once, few, many) or the class of an expanded clone, and some rows leave it out.

>TRBV11-3|14|TRBJ2-2|-|-
TGTGCCAGCACCCAGGGCACCGGCGGAGGGGAGCTGTTTTTT
CASTQGTGGGELFF
>TRBV10-3|15|TRBJ1-2|TRBD1|once
TGTGCCATCAGTAGACAGGGCAACGCCAATAGTGGCTACACCTTC
CAISRQGNANSGYTF
>TRBV12-3/TRBV12-4|13|TRBJ1-4|TRBD1|-
TGTGCCAGCACCGACAGGGAGGGCGAAAAACTGTTTTTT
CASTDREGEKLFF
>TRBV12-3/TRBV12-4|12|TRBJ1-2|-|-
TGTGCCAGCAGCCAGCGGGGCGGTGGCTACACCTTC
CASSQRGGGYTF
>TRBV20-1|14|TRBJ1-5|TRBD1|medium-sized
TGCAGTGCTAGTGGGACAGGGGGCAGTCAGCCCCAGCATTTT
CSASGTGGSQPQHF
>TRBV7-6|16|TRBJ2-1|TRBD2|-
TGTGCCAGCAGCTTAGCGTTAGCGGGAGGGTACAATGAGCAGTTCTTC
CASSLALAGGYNEQFF
>TRBV27|14|TRBJ1-1|TRBD1|-
TGTGCCAGCAGTTCACAGGGGGGAGGAACTGAAGCTTTCTTT
CASSSQGGGTEAFF
>TRBV6-5|12|TRBJ1-2|-|-
TGTGCCAGCAGCTCTCAATTCGGTGGCTACACCTTC
CASSSQFGGYTF
>TRBV3-1/TRBV3-2|17|TRBJ2-5|TRBD2|once
TGTGCCAGCAGCCAAGTTCCCCAAGGTGGGGGGGAAGAGACCCAGTACTTC
CASSQVPQGGGEETQYF
>TRBV12-5|14|TRBJ2-1|TRBD2|-
TGTGCTACTAGCCTAGCGGGAGTGTACAATGAGCAGTTCTTC
CATSLAGVYNEQFF
>TRBV3-1/TRBV3-2|14|TRBJ2-7|TRBD1|-
TGTGCCAGCAGCCCCTCAGGGGGTGCCTACGAGCAGTACTTC
CASSPSGGAYEQYF
>TRBV7-2|16|TRBJ2-3|TRBD2|few
TGTGCCAGCAGCTTTCTTTCTGGCGGGAGAGGGGATACGCAGTATTTT
CASSFLSGGRGDTQYF
>TRBV4-1|14|TRBJ2-1|-|-
TGCGCCAGCAGCCTCTACTCACAGGGAACTGAGCAGTTCTTC
CASSLYSQGTEQFF
>TRBV3-1/TRBV3-2|14|TRBJ2-2|TRBD1|-
TGTGCCAGCGGTACAGGGGGCGCTTTATGGGAGCTGTTTTTT
CASGTGGALWELFF
>TRBV5-1|14|TRBJ2-3|TRBD2|-
TGCGCCAGCAGCTTTGCGGGAGAGGGTGATACGCAGTATTTT
CASSFAGEGDTQYF
>TRBV30|14|TRBJ1-2|-|-
TGTGCCTGGAGTGTAAACCCGGTAGGCTATGGCTACACCTTC
CAWSVNPVGYGYTF
>TRBV5-8|15|TRBJ2-7|TRBD2|-
TGTGCCAGCAGCACCGTGACTAGCGGGTCCTACGAGCAGTACTTC
CASSTVTSGSYEQYF
>TRBV29-1|16|TRBJ2-2|TRBD2|-
TGCAGCGTGGACGGGGGGAGTGGTGTGGAATCCGGGGAGCTGTTTTTT
CSVDGGSGVESGELFF
>TRBV27|16|TRBJ2-7|-|-
TGTGCCAGCAGTTTATCGCTAGGGACCCTCCTTGTCGAGCAGTACTTC
CASSLSLGTLLVEQYF
>TRBV7-9|14|TRBJ2-7|-|-
TGTGCCAGCAGCCCTCCGGAGGAATCCTACGAGCAGTACTTC
CASSPPEESYEQYF
>TRBV7-9|16|TRBJ2-1|-|-
TGTGCCAGCAGCTCCCACGTCGGGGGACTCTACAATGAGCAGTTCTTC
CASSSHVGGLYNEQFF
>TRBV19|13|TRBJ2-1|-|few
TGTGCCAGTAGCGGACTCCGCTACAATGAGCAGTTCTTC
CASSGLRYNEQFF
>TRBV7-6|15|TRBJ1-1|-|once
TGTGCCAGCAGCTTAGCAGCAGGCCTGAACACTGAAGCTTTCTTT
CASSLAAGLNTEAFF
>TRBV7-8|13|TRBJ1-2|-|-
TGTGCCAGCAGCTCCTGGGGGTCCCCTGGCTACACCTTC
CASSSWGSPGYTF
>TRBV19|15|TRBJ2-1|-|-
TGTGCCAGTAGTATAGTTCCGCAGACCTACAATGAGCAGTTCTTC
CASSIVPQTYNEQFF
>TRBV5-6|13|TRBJ1-1|-|-
TGTGCCAGCAGCTTGGGTGTCAACACTGAAGCTTTCTTT
CASSLGVNTEAFF
>TRBV10-3|15|TRBJ2-7|TRBD2|-
TGTGCCATCAGTGGGACTAGCGGGAGGTCTTACGAGCAGTACTTC
CAISGTSGRSYEQYF
>TRBV10-3|13|TRBJ1-3|-|-
TGTGCCATCGGGAGGGAGGAAGGAAACACCATATATTTT
CAIGREEGNTIYF
>TRBV10-3|15|TRBJ2-3|TRBD2|-
TGTGCCATCAGTGACGCGGGAGTGGGCACAGATACGCAGTATTTT
CAISDAGVGTDTQYF
>TRBV5-6|15|TRBJ2-4|-|once
TGTGCCAGCAGCTCCCCCGGAGGGGCTTGGAACATTCAGTACTTC
CASSSPGGAWNIQYF
>TRBV7-3|13|TRBJ2-7|TRBD1|-
TGTGCCAGCAGCTTTGACAGGGGGCGCGAGCAGTACTTC
CASSFDRGREQYF
>TRBV3-1/TRBV3-2|18|TRBJ2-3|-|-
TGTGCCAGCAGCCAAGATTACGGCCCGGGACTTAGCACAGATACGCAGTATTTT
CASSQDYGPGLSTDTQYF
>TRBV6-5|12|TRBJ1-1|-|-
TGTGCCAGCAGTACGGGGGTTGGTGAAGCTTTCTTT
CASSTGVGEAFF
>TRBV27|16|TRBJ2-3|TRBD1|-
TGTGCCAGCAGTGCCCCGGGACAGGGTGGGACAGATACGCAGTATTTT
CASSAPGQGGTDTQYF
>TRBV10-3|13|TRBJ2-7|-|-
TGTGCCATCAGTGAGTCGGTGGGTAACGAGCAGTACTTC
CAISESVGNEQYF
>TRBV3-1/TRBV3-2|15|TRBJ2-1|-|-
TGTGCCAGCAGGAAGGTATGGATCCTGCTCAACGAGCAGTTCTTC
CASRKVWILLNEQFF
>TRBV29-1|14|TRBJ2-7|TRBD1|-
TGCAGCGTTGATTTAGCAGGGGGCGGATACGAGCAGTACTTC
CSVDLAGGGYEQYF
>TRBV9|13|TRBJ1-2|-|-
TGTGCCAGCAGCGTAGACGGGGGCCGGGGCTACACCTTC
CASSVDGGRGYTF
>TRBV27|13|TRBJ2-3|-|-
TGTGCCAGCAGTTTAAACTCCCCAGATACGCAGTATTTT
CASSLNSPDTQYF
>TRBV7-9|13|TRBJ1-5|-|-
TGTGCCAGCAGCCCGCAGGGCGAACAGCCCCAGCATTTT
CASSPQGEQPQHF
>TRBV11-3|14|TRBJ1-4|-|-
TGTGCCAGCAGCCGCGGAGACAGTTATGAAAAACTGTTTTTT
CASSRGDSYEKLFF
>TRBV3-1/TRBV3-2|16|TRBJ1-1|TRBD1|-
TGTGCCAGCAGCCCCGGACAGGGGCGGATGAACACTGAAGCTTTCTTT
CASSPGQGRMNTEAFF
>TRBV27|12|TRBJ2-7|-|-
TGTGCCACCGGGGAGGTCGGAAACGAGCAGTACTTC
CATGEVGNEQYF
>TRBV4-2|15|TRBJ1-1|-|-
TGTGCCAGCAGCCAAGGCTCGGTGATGAACACTGAAGCTTTCTTT
CASSQGSVMNTEAFF